These T cell receptor beta chains were read from a single sample in a study of vaccination effects on CD4 cells after COVID-19. The method was immunoSEQ multiplex PCR; TCRdb's version includes in-frame clones alone and lacks a portion of them. The sample lists roughly 35,000 clones; about three fifths were seen once. These receptors have no identified antigens. This material consisted of CD4+ T cells from PBMCs cultured with HCoV-OC43 spike peptides, taken before COVID-19 vaccination. The receptors stem from a human donor who received a COVID-19 vaccine. Both conserved end residues are part of each CDR3. A D gene is named only where the DNA matches it firmly. The size field is filled for only some rows; it gives once, few, many or a size class.

j_gene: TRBJ2-7
abundance: few
v_gene: TRBV6-5
d_gene: NA
CDR3aa: CASSYSMVSPYEQYF
CDR3nt: TGTGCCAGCAGTTACTCGATGGTGTCGCCCTACGAGCAGTACTTC

j_gene: TRBJ2-7
abundance: NA
v_gene: TRBV5-1
d_gene: TRBD1
CDR3aa: CASSLGGTGPYEQYF
CDR3nt: TGCGCCAGCAGCTTGGGGGGGACAGGTCCCTACGAGCAGTACTTC

j_gene: TRBJ2-5
abundance: NA
v_gene: TRBV5-1
d_gene: TRBD2
CDR3aa: CASSKGTSGREETQYF
CDR3nt: TGCGCCAGCAGCAAGGGAACTAGCGGGAGAGAAGAGACCCAGTACTTC

j_gene: TRBJ2-1
abundance: NA
v_gene: TRBV3-1/TRBV3-2
d_gene: TRBD2
CDR3aa: CASSLQGLAGGLSYNEQFF
CDR3nt: TGTGCCAGCAGCCTCCAGGGGCTAGCGGGGGGCCTCTCCTACAATGAGCAGTTCTTC

j_gene: TRBJ1-1
abundance: NA
v_gene: TRBV10-1
d_gene: NA
CDR3aa: CASRASQGMNTEAFF
CDR3nt: TGCGCCAGCAGAGCATCACAGGGAATGAACACTGAAGCTTTCTTT

j_gene: TRBJ2-1
abundance: NA
v_gene: TRBV10-1
d_gene: TRBD2
CDR3aa: CASSGSVGGSQFF
CDR3nt: TGCGCCAGCAGCGGGTCGGTTGGCGGGAGCCAGTTCTTC

j_gene: TRBJ2-7
abundance: NA
v_gene: TRBV27
d_gene: NA
CDR3aa: CASSLSGGLREQYF
CDR3nt: TGTGCCAGCAGTTTGAGCGGAGGCCTGCGGGAGCAGTACTTC

j_gene: TRBJ2-2
abundance: NA
v_gene: TRBV12-5
d_gene: TRBD1
CDR3aa: CASGPPGTVPGSGELFF
CDR3nt: TGTGCTAGTGGTCCCCCTGGGACAGTTCCCGGATCCGGGGAGCTGTTTTTT

j_gene: TRBJ1-2
abundance: NA
v_gene: TRBV27
d_gene: TRBD1
CDR3aa: CASSPHGDRWQKDYTF
CDR3nt: TGTGCCAGCAGCCCCCACGGGGACAGATGGCAGAAGGACTACACCTTC

j_gene: TRBJ2-5
abundance: NA
v_gene: TRBV6-4
d_gene: TRBD2
CDR3aa: CASRRPGLALQETQYF
CDR3nt: TGTGCCAGCAGGAGACCGGGACTAGCGTTGCAAGAGACCCAGTACTTC

j_gene: TRBJ2-5
abundance: few
v_gene: TRBV19
d_gene: NA
CDR3aa: CASSNPRGENEETQYF
CDR3nt: TGTGCCAGTAGTAACCCACGGGGAGAAAACGAAGAGACCCAGTACTTC

j_gene: TRBJ1-1
abundance: NA
v_gene: TRBV9
d_gene: NA
CDR3aa: CASSVESRDPTEAFF
CDR3nt: TGTGCCAGCAGCGTAGAATCCCGGGATCCCACTGAAGCTTTCTTT

j_gene: TRBJ2-3
abundance: NA
v_gene: TRBV5-1
d_gene: TRBD2
CDR3aa: CASSLVASGRGTDTQYF
CDR3nt: TGCGCCAGCAGCTTGGTGGCTAGCGGGAGAGGCACAGATACGCAGTATTTT

j_gene: TRBJ2-3
abundance: NA
v_gene: TRBV7-9
d_gene: TRBD1
CDR3aa: CASSQGQGADTQYF
CDR3nt: TGTGCCAGCAGCCAAGGACAGGGGGCGGATACGCAGTATTTT

j_gene: TRBJ2-7
abundance: few
v_gene: TRBV28
d_gene: NA
CDR3aa: CASSSPGTADYEQYF
CDR3nt: TGTGCCAGCAGTTCCCCTGGGACGGCAGACTACGAGCAGTACTTC

j_gene: TRBJ2-2
abundance: NA
v_gene: TRBV5-5
d_gene: NA
CDR3aa: CASSRRGFGELFF
CDR3nt: TGTGCCAGCAGCCGTAGGGGGTTCGGGGAGCTGTTTTTT

j_gene: TRBJ2-2
abundance: NA
v_gene: TRBV27
d_gene: NA
CDR3aa: CASSLSGSTGELFF
CDR3nt: TGTGCCAGCAGTTTATCGGGGAGCACCGGGGAGCTGTTTTTT

j_gene: TRBJ2-3
abundance: NA
v_gene: TRBV6-1
d_gene: NA
CDR3aa: CASSGPAGTPGSTDTQYF
CDR3nt: TGTGCCAGCAGTGGGCCGGCTGGGACACCCGGGAGCACAGATACGCAGTATTTT

j_gene: TRBJ2-2
abundance: few
v_gene: TRBV6-1
d_gene: NA
CDR3aa: CASSEVANTGELFF
CDR3nt: TGTGCCAGCAGTGAAGTAGCGAACACCGGGGAGCTGTTTTTT

j_gene: TRBJ2-3
abundance: NA
v_gene: TRBV7-9
d_gene: TRBD2
CDR3aa: CASSLGTSGRTWGGDTQYF
CDR3nt: TGTGCCAGCAGCTTGGGGACTAGCGGGAGGACCTGGGGCGGAGATACGCAGTATTTT

j_gene: TRBJ1-1
abundance: NA
v_gene: TRBV3-1/TRBV3-2
d_gene: TRBD1
CDR3aa: CASSPWTGFTEAFF
CDR3nt: TGTGCCAGCAGCCCCTGGACAGGTTTCACTGAAGCTTTCTTT

j_gene: TRBJ1-2
abundance: few
v_gene: TRBV7-9
d_gene: NA
CDR3aa: CASSLAGGVYGYTF
CDR3nt: TGTGCCAGCAGCTTAGCGGGTGGGGTCTATGGCTACACCTTC

j_gene: TRBJ2-7
abundance: NA
v_gene: TRBV6-6
d_gene: NA
CDR3aa: CASSYSASWWAYEQYF
CDR3nt: TGTGCCAGCAGTTATTCCGCGTCTTGGTGGGCCTACGAGCAGTACTTC

j_gene: TRBJ1-2
abundance: few
v_gene: TRBV2
d_gene: NA
CDR3aa: CASSDTTVPPYGYTF
CDR3nt: TGTGCCAGCAGTGATACAACAGTACCCCCCTATGGCTACACCTTC

j_gene: TRBJ2-1
abundance: few
v_gene: TRBV11-2
d_gene: NA
CDR3aa: CASKGYGDNEQFF
CDR3nt: TGTGCCAGCAAAGGGTACGGGGACAATGAGCAGTTCTTC

j_gene: TRBJ1-5
abundance: NA
v_gene: TRBV2
d_gene: TRBD1
CDR3aa: CASNTTRQGPQPQHF
CDR3nt: TGTGCCAGCAACACGACAAGACAGGGACCTCAGCCCCAGCATTTT

j_gene: TRBJ2-1
abundance: NA
v_gene: TRBV3-1/TRBV3-2
d_gene: TRBD2
CDR3aa: CASSQEATSGSYNEQFF
CDR3nt: TGTGCCAGCAGCCAAGAAGCCACTAGCGGGAGCTACAATGAGCAGTTCTTC

j_gene: TRBJ2-3
abundance: NA
v_gene: TRBV3-1/TRBV3-2
d_gene: TRBD2
CDR3aa: CASSLDIAGGPTDTQYF
CDR3nt: TGTGCCAGCAGCCTAGATATAGCGGGGGGACCCACAGATACGCAGTATTTT

j_gene: TRBJ2-7
abundance: NA
v_gene: TRBV19
d_gene: NA
CDR3aa: CASKPRESYEQYF
CDR3nt: TGTGCCAGTAAGCCGAGAGAAAGCTACGAGCAGTACTTC

j_gene: TRBJ2-5
abundance: NA
v_gene: TRBV6-4
d_gene: NA
CDR3aa: CASSERLRETQYF
CDR3nt: TGTGCCAGTTCGGAGCGGCTTAGGGAGACCCAGTACTTC

j_gene: TRBJ2-5
abundance: few
v_gene: TRBV2
d_gene: NA
CDR3aa: CASSELELETQYF
CDR3nt: TGTGCCAGCAGTGAGCTGGAATTGGAGACCCAGTACTTC

j_gene: TRBJ2-5
abundance: once
v_gene: TRBV15
d_gene: TRBD2
CDR3aa: CATNFRLAGETQYF
CDR3nt: TGTGCCACCAATTTCAGACTAGCGGGAGAGACCCAGTACTTC

j_gene: TRBJ2-5
abundance: NA
v_gene: TRBV11-2
d_gene: NA
CDR3aa: CASSPTVGGGETQYF
CDR3nt: TGTGCCAGCAGCCCGACCGTAGGGGGGGGAGAGACCCAGTACTTC

j_gene: TRBJ2-1
abundance: NA
v_gene: TRBV18
d_gene: NA
CDR3aa: CASSPLNPEGGQFF
CDR3nt: TGTGCCAGCTCACCCTTGAACCCGGAGGGTGGGCAGTTCTTC

j_gene: TRBJ1-5
abundance: NA
v_gene: TRBV30
d_gene: NA
CDR3aa: CAWSVRVDQPQHF
CDR3nt: TGTGCCTGGAGTGTACGGGTAGATCAGCCCCAGCATTTT

j_gene: TRBJ2-5
abundance: NA
v_gene: TRBV28
d_gene: TRBD2
CDR3aa: CASKREPQETQYF
CDR3nt: TGTGCCAGCAAGCGGGAGCCTCAAGAGACCCAGTACTTC

j_gene: TRBJ2-1
abundance: NA
v_gene: TRBV5-1
d_gene: NA
CDR3aa: CASSLGQNSYNEQFF
CDR3nt: TGCGCCAGCAGCTTAGGGCAAAACTCCTACAATGAGCAGTTCTTC

j_gene: TRBJ2-5
abundance: few
v_gene: TRBV14
d_gene: NA
CDR3aa: CASSRYQGGETQYF
CDR3nt: TGTGCCAGCAGCCGTTACCAGGGCGGGGAGACCCAGTACTTC

j_gene: TRBJ2-3
abundance: NA
v_gene: TRBV28
d_gene: NA
CDR3aa: CASGANLSTDTQYF
CDR3nt: TGTGCCAGCGGGGCAAACCTGAGCACAGATACGCAGTATTTT

j_gene: TRBJ2-3
abundance: few
v_gene: TRBV2
d_gene: NA
CDR3aa: CATQTPFTDTQYF
CDR3nt: TGTGCCACTCAGACTCCTTTCACAGATACGCAGTATTTT

j_gene: TRBJ2-5
abundance: NA
v_gene: TRBV5-1
d_gene: TRBD1
CDR3aa: CASSSTGDPNQETQYF
CDR3nt: TGCGCCAGCAGCTCCACAGGGGATCCAAACCAAGAGACCCAGTACTTC

j_gene: TRBJ1-1
abundance: NA
v_gene: TRBV7-9
d_gene: NA
CDR3aa: CASSEHGMNTEAFF
CDR3nt: TGTGCCAGCAGCGAACACGGGATGAACACTGAAGCTTTCTTT

j_gene: TRBJ1-1
abundance: NA
v_gene: TRBV24-1
d_gene: NA
CDR3aa: CATSAVGGTEAFF
CDR3nt: TGTGCCACCAGTGCTGTCGGTGGCACTGAAGCTTTCTTT

j_gene: TRBJ1-2
abundance: few
v_gene: TRBV6-5
d_gene: NA
CDR3aa: CASRRLLGRYTF
CDR3nt: TGTGCCAGCAGGAGGTTACTCGGGCGCTACACCTTC

j_gene: TRBJ1-2
abundance: NA
v_gene: TRBV27
d_gene: NA
CDR3aa: CASSTMTGNYGYTF
CDR3nt: TGTGCCAGCAGTACAATGACAGGCAACTATGGCTACACCTTC